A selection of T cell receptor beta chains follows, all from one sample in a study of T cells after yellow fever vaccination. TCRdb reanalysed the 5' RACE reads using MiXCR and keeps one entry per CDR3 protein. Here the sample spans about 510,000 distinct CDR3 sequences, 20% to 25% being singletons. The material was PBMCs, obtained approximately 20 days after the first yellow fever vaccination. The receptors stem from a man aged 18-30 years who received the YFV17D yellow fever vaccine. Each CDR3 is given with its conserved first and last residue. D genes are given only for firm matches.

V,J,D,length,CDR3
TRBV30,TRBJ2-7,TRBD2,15,CAWRALAGLSYEQYF
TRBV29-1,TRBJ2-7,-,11,CSVETEYEQYF
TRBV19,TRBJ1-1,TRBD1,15,CASARQGYGETEAFF
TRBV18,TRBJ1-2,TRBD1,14,CASSPSGQVDGYTF
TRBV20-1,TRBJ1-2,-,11,CSAHTQYGYTF
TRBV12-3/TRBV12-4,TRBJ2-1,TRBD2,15,CASSRKGLAGHEQFF
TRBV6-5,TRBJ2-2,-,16,CASSYSSGAYTGELFF
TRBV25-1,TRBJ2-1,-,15,CASSAGQSSYNEQFF
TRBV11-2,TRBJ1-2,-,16,CASSTPVVAGDYGYTF
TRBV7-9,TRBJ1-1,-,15,CASSRPRGLNTEAFF
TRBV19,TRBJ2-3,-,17,CASSIYEGLPGTDTQYF
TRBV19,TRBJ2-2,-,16,CASEVTTGGGWRELFF
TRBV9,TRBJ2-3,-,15,CASSVGPGAGEAQYF
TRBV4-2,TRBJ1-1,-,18,CASSLGFFGASMNTEAFF
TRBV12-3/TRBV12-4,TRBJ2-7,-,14,CASSLARGPYEQYF
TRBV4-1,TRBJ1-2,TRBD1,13,CASSQTGVYGYTF
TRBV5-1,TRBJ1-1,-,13,CASSLWGTDEAFF
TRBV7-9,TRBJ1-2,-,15,CASSLDSGSDYGYTF
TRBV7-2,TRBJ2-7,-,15,CASSLDLKGSYEQYF
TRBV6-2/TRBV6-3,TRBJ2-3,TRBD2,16,CASSYLAGGRTDTQYF
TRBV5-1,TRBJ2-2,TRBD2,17,CASRSPSGGSNTGELFF
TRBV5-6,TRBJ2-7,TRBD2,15,CASNNPREGDFEQYF
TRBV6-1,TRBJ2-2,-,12,CASSEPPRELFF
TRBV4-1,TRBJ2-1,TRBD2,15,CASSHSGGAYNEQFF
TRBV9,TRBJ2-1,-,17,CASSVRRGSSSYNEQFF
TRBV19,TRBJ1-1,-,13,CATKNRVDTEAFF
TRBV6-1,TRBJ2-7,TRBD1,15,CASSDPGTALQAQYF
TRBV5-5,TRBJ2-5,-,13,CASSLGGKETQYF
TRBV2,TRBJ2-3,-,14,CASSVQRYTDTQYF